This TCR beta chain was profiled in a study of cytomegalovirus exposure and HLA in healthy donors. The CDR3 contains 17 residues. The V and J ends lost 5 bases and 5 bases respectively, with 25 bases between them. The germline V gene has CDR1 SGHRS and CDR2 YFSETQ. Data came from immunoSEQ multiplex PCR; TCRdb stores just in-frame clones and leaves some out. The table includes under 250,000 clones, approximately 87% detected once. The chain combines TRBV5-1 with TRBJ2-5, with D possibly TRBD2 on 6 matching bases. The sequenced sample consisted of PBMCs. The clonotype originates from a woman in her late teens or twenties in good health and CMV-seronegative. The CDR3, as DNA: TGCGCCAGCAGTTTGTTGGGGTCCGGGAGCGTCGGGGAGACCCAGTACTTC. This gives the protein CASSLLGSGSVGETQYF. The complete variable domain, with remaining parts taken from reference TRBV5-1 and TRBJ2-5, reads KAGVTQTPRYLIKTRGQQVTLSCSPISGHRSVSWYQQTPGQGLQFLFEYFSETQRNKGNFPGRFSGRQFSNSRSEMNVSTLELGDSALYLCASSLLGSGSVGETQYFGPGTRLLVL.